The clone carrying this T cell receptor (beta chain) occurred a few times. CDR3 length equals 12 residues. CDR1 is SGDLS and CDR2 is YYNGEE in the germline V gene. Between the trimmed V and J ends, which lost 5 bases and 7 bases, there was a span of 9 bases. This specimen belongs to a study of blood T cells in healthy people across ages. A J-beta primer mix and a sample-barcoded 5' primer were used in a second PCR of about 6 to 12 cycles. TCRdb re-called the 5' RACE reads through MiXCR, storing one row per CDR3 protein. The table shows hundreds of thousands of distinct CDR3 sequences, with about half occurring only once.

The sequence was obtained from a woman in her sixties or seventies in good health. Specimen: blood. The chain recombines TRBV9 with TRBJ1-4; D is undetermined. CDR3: CASRGEGEKLFF. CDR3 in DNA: TGTGCCAGCAGGGGAGAAGGTGAAAAACTGTTTTTT.